This T cell receptor beta chain was sequenced for a study of technical replicates of blood from a few donors. This CDR3 has 16 residues. Germline CDR1 SGHAT, CDR2 FQNNGV. The V gene lost 2 bases and the J gene lost 9 bases, with 22 bases spanning the gap. Assay used: immunoSEQ multiplex PCR; TCRdb lists only in-frame clones, some missing. The data contain around 76,000 clones, roughly nine tenths of them singletons. The sequencing input was T cells isolated from PBMCs. This chain uses TRBV11-2 with TRBJ1-2, with no clear D. The receptor comes from a human donor in good health. The CDR3: CASSLSRNHYSGSYTF. DNA for the CDR3: TGTGCCAGCAGCTTAAGCAGGAACCATTATAGTGGTAGCTACACCTTC.